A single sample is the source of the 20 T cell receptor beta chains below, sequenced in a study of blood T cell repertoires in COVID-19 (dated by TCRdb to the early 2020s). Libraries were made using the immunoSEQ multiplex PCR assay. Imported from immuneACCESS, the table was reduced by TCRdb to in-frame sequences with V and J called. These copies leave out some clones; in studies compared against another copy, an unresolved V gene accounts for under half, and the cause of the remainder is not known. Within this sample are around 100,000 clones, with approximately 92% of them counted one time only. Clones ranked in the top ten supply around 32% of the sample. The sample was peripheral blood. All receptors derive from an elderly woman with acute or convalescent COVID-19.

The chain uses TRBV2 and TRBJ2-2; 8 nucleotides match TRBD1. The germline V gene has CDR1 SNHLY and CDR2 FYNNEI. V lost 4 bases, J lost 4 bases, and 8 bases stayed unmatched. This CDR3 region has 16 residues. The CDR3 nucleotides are TGTGCCAGCAGTGGGTCAGGGGGCGGGACCACCGGGGAGCTGTTTTTT. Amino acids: CASSGSGGGTTGELFF.

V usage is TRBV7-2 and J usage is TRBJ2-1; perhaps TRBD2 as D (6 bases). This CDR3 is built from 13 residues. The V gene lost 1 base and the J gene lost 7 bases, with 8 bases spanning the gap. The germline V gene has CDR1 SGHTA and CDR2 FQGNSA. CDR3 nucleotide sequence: TGTGCCAGCAGCTTAGTTCGGGGGAATGAGCAGTTCTTC. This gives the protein CASSLVRGNEQFF.

This CDR3 reads CASSPYLTARNEKLFF. CDR3 DNA: TGTGCCAGCAGTCCTTACTTGACAGCTCGTAATGAAAAACTGTTTTTT. The chain combines TRBV28 with TRBJ1-4, with a weak D call TRBD1 (5 bases). CDR3 length: 16 amino acids. The ends were cut back, 5 bases at V and 4 bases at J, with 17 bases in the middle. Per the germline V gene, CDR1 is MDHEN and CDR2 is SYDVKM.

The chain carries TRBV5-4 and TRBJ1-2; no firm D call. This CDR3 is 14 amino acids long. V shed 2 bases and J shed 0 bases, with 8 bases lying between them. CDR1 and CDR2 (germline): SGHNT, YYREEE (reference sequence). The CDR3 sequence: CASSFEGANYGYTF. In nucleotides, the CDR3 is TGTGCCAGCAGCTTCGAGGGAGCTAACTATGGCTACACCTTC. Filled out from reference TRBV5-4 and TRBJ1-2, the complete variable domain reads ETGVTQSPTHLIKTRGQQVTLRCSSQSGHNTVSWYQQALGQGPQFIFQYYREEENGRGNFPPRFSGLQFPNYSSELNVNALELDDSALYLCASSFEGANYGYTFGSGTRLTVV.

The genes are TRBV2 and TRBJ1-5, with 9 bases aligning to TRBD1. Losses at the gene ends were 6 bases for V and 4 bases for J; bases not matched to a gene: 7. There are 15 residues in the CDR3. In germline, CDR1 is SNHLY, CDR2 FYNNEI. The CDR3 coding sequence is TGTGCCAGCAGCACTGACAGGGGGTGGAATCAGCCCCAGCATTTT. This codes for CASSTDRGWNQPQHF.

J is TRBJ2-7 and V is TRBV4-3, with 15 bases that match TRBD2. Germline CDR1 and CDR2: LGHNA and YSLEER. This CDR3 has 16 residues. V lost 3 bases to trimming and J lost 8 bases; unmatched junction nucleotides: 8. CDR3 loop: CASSQGLAGGEGKQYF. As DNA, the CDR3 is TGCGCCAGCAGCCAGGGACTAGCGGGGGGCGAAGGAAAGCAGTACTTC.

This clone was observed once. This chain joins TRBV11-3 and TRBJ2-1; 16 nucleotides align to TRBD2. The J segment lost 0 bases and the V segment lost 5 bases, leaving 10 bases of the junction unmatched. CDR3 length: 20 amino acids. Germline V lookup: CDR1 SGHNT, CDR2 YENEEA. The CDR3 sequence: CASSPTGTSGGGSSYNEQFF. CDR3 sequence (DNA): TGTGCCAGCAGCCCGACCGGGACTAGCGGGGGGGGGAGCTCCTACAATGAGCAGTTCTTC. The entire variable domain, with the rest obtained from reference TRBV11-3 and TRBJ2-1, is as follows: EAGVVQSPRYKIIEKKQPVAFWCNPISGHNTLYWYLQNLGQGPELLIRYENEEAVDDSQLPKDRFSAERLKGVDSTLKIQPAELGDSAVYLCASSPTGTSGGGSSYNEQFFGPGTRLTVL.

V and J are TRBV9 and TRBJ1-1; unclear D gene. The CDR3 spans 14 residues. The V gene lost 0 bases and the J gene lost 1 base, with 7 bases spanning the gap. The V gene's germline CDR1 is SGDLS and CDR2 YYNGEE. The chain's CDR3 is CASSVGESNTEAFF. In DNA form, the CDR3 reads TGTGCCAGCAGCGTAGGTGAGTCGAACACTGAAGCTTTCTTT.

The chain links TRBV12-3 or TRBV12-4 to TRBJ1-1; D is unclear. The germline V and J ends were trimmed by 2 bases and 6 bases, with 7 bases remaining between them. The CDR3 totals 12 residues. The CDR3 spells CASSLLTAEAFF. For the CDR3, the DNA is TGTGCCAGCAGTTTACTAACAGCTGAAGCTTTCTTT.

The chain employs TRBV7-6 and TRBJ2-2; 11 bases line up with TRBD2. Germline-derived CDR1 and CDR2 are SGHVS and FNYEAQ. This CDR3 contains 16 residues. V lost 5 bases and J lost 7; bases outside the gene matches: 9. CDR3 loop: CASSRFSGGALGELFF. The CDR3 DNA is TGTGCCAGCAGCCGGTTTAGCGGGGGGGCCCTCGGGGAGCTGTTTTTT.

In nucleotides, the CDR3 is TGCGCCAGCAGCCAAGACCGGTGGACTGAAGCTTTCTTT. Translated: CASSQDRWTEAFF. This rearrangement joins TRBV4-3 to TRBJ1-1; no clear D gene. Germline V lookup: CDR1 LGHNA, CDR2 YSLEER. V shed 0 bases and J shed 5 bases, with 7 bases lying between them. This CDR3 has 13 residues.

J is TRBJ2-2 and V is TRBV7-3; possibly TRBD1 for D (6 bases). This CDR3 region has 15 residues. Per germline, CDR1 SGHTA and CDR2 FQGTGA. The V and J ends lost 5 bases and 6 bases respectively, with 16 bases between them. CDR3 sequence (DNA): TGTGCCAGCAGCGCCACAGGGATCGCGGCCGGGGAGCTGTTTTTT. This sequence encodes CASSATGIAAGELFF.

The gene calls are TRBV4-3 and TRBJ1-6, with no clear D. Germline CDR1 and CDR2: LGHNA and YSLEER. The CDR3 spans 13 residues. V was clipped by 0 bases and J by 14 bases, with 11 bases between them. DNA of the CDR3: TGCGCCAGCAGCCAAGATCGCGGCTTTACCCTCCACTTT. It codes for CASSQDRGFTLHF.

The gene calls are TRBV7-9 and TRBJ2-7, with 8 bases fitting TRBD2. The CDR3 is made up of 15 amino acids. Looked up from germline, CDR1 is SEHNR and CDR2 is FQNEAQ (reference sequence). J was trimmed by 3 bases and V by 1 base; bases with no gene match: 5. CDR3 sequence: CASSLVSGAHYEQYF. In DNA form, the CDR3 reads TGTGCCAGCAGCTTAGTTAGCGGGGCTCACTACGAGCAGTACTTC. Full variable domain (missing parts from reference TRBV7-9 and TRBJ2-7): DTGVSQNPRHKITKRGQNVTFRCDPISEHNRLYWYRQTLGQGPEFLTYFQNEAQLEKSRLLSDRFSAERPKGSFSTLEIQRTEQGDSAMYLCASSLVSGAHYEQYFGPGTRLTVT.

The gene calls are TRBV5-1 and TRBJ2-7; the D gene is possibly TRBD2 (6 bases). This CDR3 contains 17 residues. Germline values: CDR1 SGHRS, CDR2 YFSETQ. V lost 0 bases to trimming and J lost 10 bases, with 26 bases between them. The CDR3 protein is CASSLASDRDQHQYQYF. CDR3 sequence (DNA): TGCGCCAGCAGCTTGGCTAGCGACCGGGACCAACACCAATACCAGTACTTC.

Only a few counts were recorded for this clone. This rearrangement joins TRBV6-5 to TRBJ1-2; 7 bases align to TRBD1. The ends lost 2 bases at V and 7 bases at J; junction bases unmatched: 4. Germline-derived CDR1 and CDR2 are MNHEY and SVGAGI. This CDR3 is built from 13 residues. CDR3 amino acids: CASSYPTGRGYTF. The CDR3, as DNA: TGTGCCAGCAGTTACCCGACAGGGCGTGGCTACACCTTC.

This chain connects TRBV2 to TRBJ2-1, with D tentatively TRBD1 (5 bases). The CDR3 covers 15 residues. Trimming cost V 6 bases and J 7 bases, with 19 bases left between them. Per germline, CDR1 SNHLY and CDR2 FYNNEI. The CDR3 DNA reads TGTGCCAGCAGCGCCGAGCAGGGTTCGAAAAATGAGCAGTTCTTC. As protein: CASSAEQGSKNEQFF.

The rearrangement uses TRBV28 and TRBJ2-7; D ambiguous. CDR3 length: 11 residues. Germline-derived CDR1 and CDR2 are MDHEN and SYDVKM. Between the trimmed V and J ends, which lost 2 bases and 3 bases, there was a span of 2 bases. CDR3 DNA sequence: TGTGCCAGCAGTTTACGCTACGAGCAGTACTTC. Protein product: CASSLRYEQYF.

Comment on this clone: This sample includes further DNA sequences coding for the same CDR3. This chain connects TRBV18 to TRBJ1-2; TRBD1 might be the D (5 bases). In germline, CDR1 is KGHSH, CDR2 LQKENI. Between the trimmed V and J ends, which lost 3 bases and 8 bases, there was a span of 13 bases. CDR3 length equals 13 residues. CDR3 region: CASSPQGPYGYTF. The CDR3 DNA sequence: TGTGCCAGCTCACCTCAGGGCCCCTACGGCTACACCTTC. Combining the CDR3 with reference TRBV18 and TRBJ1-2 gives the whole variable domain NAGVMQNPRHLVRRRGQEARLRCSPMKGHSHVYWYRQLPEEGLKFMVYLQKENIIDESGMPKERFSAEFPKEGPSILRIQQVVRGDSAAYFCASSPQGPYGYTFGSGTRLTVV.

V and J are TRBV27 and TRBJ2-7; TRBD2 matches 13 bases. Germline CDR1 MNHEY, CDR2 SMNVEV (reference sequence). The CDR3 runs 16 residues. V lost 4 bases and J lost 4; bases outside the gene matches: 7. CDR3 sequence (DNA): TGTGCCAGCAGTTCTACTAGCGGGGGGGTATTGTACGAGCAGTACTTC. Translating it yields CASSSTSGGVLYEQYF.